Following are 12 T cell receptor beta chains from one sample sequenced in a study of CD8+ T cells in alopecia areata (dated by TCRdb to the late 2010s). Receptor amplification or capture employed the immunoSEQ multiplex PCR assay. To provide template for TCR sequencing, every sample had RNA extracted and reverse transcribed into cDNA. TCRdb mirrors the immuneACCESS table, restricted to in-frame sequences. Some clones are absent from its copies; in checked studies, under half trace to an unresolved V gene, and the reason for the others is unknown. Recorded for this sample are hundreds of thousands of clones; 50% to 65% of them occurred a single time. The ten biggest clones cover 0.45% of the sample. The time point label for this specimen denotes: baseline before oral tofacitinib. Here the sequenced sample was CD4+ T cells sorted from blood, taken at week 0. These receptors were collected from a human donor with alopecia areata.

This clone was counted a few times. The chain carries TRBV11-2 and TRBJ2-2; 8 bases are shared with TRBD2. The CDR3 loop spans 17 amino acids. The V gene's germline CDR1 is SGHAT and CDR2 FQNNGV. With V trimmed by 1 base and J by 1 base, 5 bases remained unmatched. The CDR3 DNA follows: TGTGCCAGCAGCTTAGTACCGGGAGGGATGAACACCGGGGAGCTGTTTTTT. It encodes CASSLVPGGMNTGELFF.

The chain couples TRBV30 to TRBJ2-7; TRBD2 aligns across 15 bases. Trimming cost V 3 bases and J 0 bases; bases outside gene matches: 6. The CDR3 contains 17 residues. From germline, CDR1 is GTSNPN and CDR2 SVGIG (reference sequence). Here the CDR3 reads CAWRGTSGRYGSYEQYF. The CDR3 DNA follows: TGTGCCTGGAGGGGGACTAGCGGGAGGTATGGCTCCTACGAGCAGTACTTC. Complete variable domain (other parts from reference TRBV30 and TRBJ2-7): SQTIHQWPATLVQPVGSPLSLECTVEGTSNPNLYWYRQAAGRGLQLLFYSVGIGQISSEVPQNLSASRPQDRQFILSSKKLLLSDSGFYLCAWRGTSGRYGSYEQYFGPGTRLTVT.

V usage is TRBV7-2 and J usage is TRBJ2-7; the D is unclear. With 3 bases removed from V and 0 bases from J, the gap between germline ends came to 12 bases. The length of the CDR3 is 15 residues. Germline loops: CDR1 SGHTA, CDR2 FQGNSA. CDR3 protein: CASSFGPASSYEQYF. As DNA, the CDR3 is TGTGCCAGCAGCTTTGGTCCGGCTAGCTCCTACGAGCAGTACTTC.

This clone was detected only a few times. This chain uses TRBV4-1 with TRBJ1-1; no firm D call. The CDR3 is made up of 16 amino acids. Germline loops: CDR1 MGHRA, CDR2 YSYEKL. V was clipped by 2 bases and J by 2 bases, with 15 bases between them. The CDR3 region has the DNA TGCGCCAGCAGCCAAATCTATAGGGCCCCCAACACTGAAGCTTTCTTT. Protein sequence: CASSQIYRAPNTEAFF.

J is TRBJ1-5 and V is TRBV30; D might be TRBD1 (5 bases). V was clipped by 2 bases and J by 2 bases, with 10 bases between them. The CDR3 length is 14 residues. The V gene's germline CDR1 is GTSNPN and CDR2 SVGIG (reference sequence). The CDR3 spells CAWSWGGGNQPQHF. The CDR3 DNA sequence: TGTGCCTGGAGTTGGGGGGGAGGCAATCAGCCCCAGCATTTT.

This clone was detected only a few times. The rearrangement uses TRBV7-9 and TRBJ2-1; weak D call: TRBD1 (5 bases). Germline V lookup: CDR1 SEHNR, CDR2 FQNEAQ (reference sequence). The CDR3 covers 11 residues. Trimming removed 5 bases at V and 10 bases at J, with 9 bases between. The CDR3 protein is CASSKGAEQFF. CDR3 coding DNA: TGTGCCAGCAGCAAAGGGGCGGAGCAGTTCTTC.

This chain joins TRBV2 and TRBJ2-1, with TRBD2 matching over 10 bases. CDR1 and CDR2 from the germline V gene are SNHLY and FYNNEI. Trimming removed 6 bases from V and 7 bases from J; junction bases left unmatched: 6. The CDR3 is made up of 14 amino acids. The CDR3 sequence is CASRWLAGDNEQFF. For the CDR3, the DNA is TGTGCCAGCAGATGGCTAGCGGGAGATAATGAGCAGTTCTTC.

The gene calls are TRBV25-1 and TRBJ2-7; D gene ambiguous. V lost 4 bases and J 3 bases, leaving 10 bases between the germline ends. The germline gives CDR1 MGHDK, CDR2 SYGVNS. CDR3 size: 13 residues. The CDR3 loop is CASSVLGDYEQYF. DNA for the CDR3: TGTGCCAGCAGTGTCTTAGGTGACTACGAGCAGTACTTC.

In DNA form, the CDR3 reads TGTGCCACCTCCATGAGCTCTGGAAACACCATATATTTT. Protein sequence: CATSMSSGNTIYF. V usage is TRBV6-5 and J usage is TRBJ1-3; D is undetermined. Trimming took 10 bases from V and 0 from J, leaving 10 bases between them. This CDR3 has 13 residues. Looked up from germline, CDR1 is MNHEY and CDR2 is SVGAGI.

This clone has just one count. This chain joins TRBV5-1 and TRBJ2-7; perhaps TRBD1 as D (5 bases). V was pared by 4 bases and J by 5 bases, with 16 bases between. This CDR3 is built from 14 residues. Germline assignment: CDR1 SGHRS and CDR2 YFSETQ. The CDR3: CASSPGHLVDEQYF. In DNA, the CDR3 is TGCGCCAGCAGCCCCGGACATCTCGTGGACGAGCAGTACTTC.

The rearrangement links TRBV11-2 to TRBJ2-7; D uncertain. Trimming removed 1 base at V and 4 bases at J, with 8 bases between. The CDR3 sequence is 13 residues long. Germline CDR1 is SGHAT and CDR2 is FQNNGV. CDR3 in DNA: TGTGCCAGCAGCTTAGGAGAAGGTTACGAGCAGTACTTC. It translates to CASSLGEGYEQYF.

This clone was found once. The rearrangement links TRBV7-6 to TRBJ2-7; perhaps TRBD1 as D (6 bases). This CDR3 spans 16 amino acids. With 5 bases removed from V and 3 bases from J, the gap between germline ends came to 20 bases. Germline lookup yields CDR1 SGHVS and CDR2 FNYEAQ. CDR3 coding DNA: TGTGCCAGCAGCCAACAAACCGACAGGTTAGGCTACGAGCAGTACTTC. It yields the protein CASSQQTDRLGYEQYF.